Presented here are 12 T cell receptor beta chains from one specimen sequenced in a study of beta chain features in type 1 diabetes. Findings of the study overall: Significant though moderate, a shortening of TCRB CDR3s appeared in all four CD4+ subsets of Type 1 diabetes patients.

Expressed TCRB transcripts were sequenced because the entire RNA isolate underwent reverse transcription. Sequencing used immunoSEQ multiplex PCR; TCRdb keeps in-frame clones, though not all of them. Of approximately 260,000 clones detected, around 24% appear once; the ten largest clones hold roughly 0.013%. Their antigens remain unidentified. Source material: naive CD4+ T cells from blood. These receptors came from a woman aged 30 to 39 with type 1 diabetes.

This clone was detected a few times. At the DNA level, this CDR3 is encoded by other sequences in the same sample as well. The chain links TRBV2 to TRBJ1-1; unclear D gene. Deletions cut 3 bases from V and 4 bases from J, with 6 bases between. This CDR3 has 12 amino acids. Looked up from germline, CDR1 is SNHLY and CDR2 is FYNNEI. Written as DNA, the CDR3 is TGTGCCAGCAGTGATTCCGGCACTGAAGCTTTCTTT. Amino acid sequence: CASSDSGTEAFF. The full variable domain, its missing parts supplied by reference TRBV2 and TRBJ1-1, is EPEVTQTPSHQVTQMGQEVILRCVPISNHLYFYWYRQILGQKVEFLVSFYNNEISEKSEIFDDQFSVERPDGSNFTLKIRSTKLEDSAMYFCASSDSGTEAFFGQGTRLTVV.

CDR3 DNA: TGTGCCAGCAGCTCCCCCGGGACTAGCGGGAACAATGAGCAGTTCTTC. Translating it yields CASSSPGTSGNNEQFF. The genes are TRBV7-8 and TRBJ2-1; 13 bases line up with TRBD2. Germline trimming cut 4 bases from V and 5 bases from J; bases unmatched to any gene: 5. The CDR3 spans 16 residues. CDR1 and CDR2 from the germline V gene are SGHVS and FQNEAQ. The full variable domain, with the rest looked up from reference TRBV7-8 and TRBJ2-1, is GAGVSQSPRYKVAKRGQDVALRCDPISGHVSLFWYQQALGQGPEFLTYFQNEAQLDKSGLPSDRFFAERPEGSVSTLKIQRTQQEDSAVYLCASSSPGTSGNNEQFFGPGTRLTVL.

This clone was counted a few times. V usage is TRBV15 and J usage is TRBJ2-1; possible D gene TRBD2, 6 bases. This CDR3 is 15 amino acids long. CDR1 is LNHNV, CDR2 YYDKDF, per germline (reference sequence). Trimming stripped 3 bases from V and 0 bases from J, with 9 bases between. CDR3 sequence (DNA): TGTGCCACCAGCAGCGGGGGTAGCTCCTACAATGAGCAGTTCTTC. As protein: CATSSGGSSYNEQFF.

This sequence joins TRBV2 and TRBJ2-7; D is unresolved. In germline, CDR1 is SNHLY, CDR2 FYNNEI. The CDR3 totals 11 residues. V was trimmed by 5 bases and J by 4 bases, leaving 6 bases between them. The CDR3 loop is CASSYTYEQYF. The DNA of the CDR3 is TGTGCCAGCAGTTACACGTACGAGCAGTACTTC.

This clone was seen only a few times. For the CDR3, the DNA is TGTGCCAGCAGCTCCCGTAGCGGGAGGCGGGCAGATACGCAGTATTTT. Its protein product is CASSSRSGRRADTQYF. The V call is TRBV28, the J call TRBJ2-3; the match to TRBD2 covers 10 bases. The CDR3 contains 16 residues. Trimming took 6 bases from V and 4 from J; bases not matched to a gene: 10. Germline lookup yields CDR1 MDHEN and CDR2 SYDVKM.

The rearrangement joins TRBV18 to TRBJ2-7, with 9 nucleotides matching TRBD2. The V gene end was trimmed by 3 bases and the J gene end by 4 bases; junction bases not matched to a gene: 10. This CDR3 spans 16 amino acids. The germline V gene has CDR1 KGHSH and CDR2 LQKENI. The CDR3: CASSPYGLASSYEQYF. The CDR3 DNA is TGTGCCAGCTCACCTTATGGACTAGCGTCGTCGTACGAGCAGTACTTC.

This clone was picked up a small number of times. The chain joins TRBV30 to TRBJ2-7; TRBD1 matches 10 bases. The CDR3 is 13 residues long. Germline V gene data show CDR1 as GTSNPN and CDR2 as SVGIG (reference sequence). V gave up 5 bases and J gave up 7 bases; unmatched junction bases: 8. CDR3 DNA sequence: TGTGCCTGGGCTGGACAGGGGGTGGGGGAGCAGTACTTC. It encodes CAWAGQGVGEQYF.

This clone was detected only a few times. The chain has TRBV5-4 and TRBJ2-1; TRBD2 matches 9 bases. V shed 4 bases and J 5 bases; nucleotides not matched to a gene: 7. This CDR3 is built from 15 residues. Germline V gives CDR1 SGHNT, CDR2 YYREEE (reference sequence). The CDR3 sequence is CASSTTLAGNNEQFF. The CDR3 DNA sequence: TGTGCCAGCAGCACCACCCTAGCGGGAAACAATGAGCAGTTCTTC.

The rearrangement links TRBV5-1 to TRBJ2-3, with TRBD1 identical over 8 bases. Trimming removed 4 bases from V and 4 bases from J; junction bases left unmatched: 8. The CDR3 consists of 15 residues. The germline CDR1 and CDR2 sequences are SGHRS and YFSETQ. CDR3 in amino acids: CASSNIQGEADTQYF. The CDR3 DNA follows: TGCGCCAGCAGCAATATACAGGGGGAGGCAGATACGCAGTATTTT. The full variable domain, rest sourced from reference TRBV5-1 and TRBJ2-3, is KAGVTQTPRYLIKTRGQQVTLSCSPISGHRSVSWYQQTPGQGLQFLFEYFSETQRNKGNFPGRFSGRQFSNSRSEMNVSTLELGDSALYLCASSNIQGEADTQYFGPGTRLTVL.

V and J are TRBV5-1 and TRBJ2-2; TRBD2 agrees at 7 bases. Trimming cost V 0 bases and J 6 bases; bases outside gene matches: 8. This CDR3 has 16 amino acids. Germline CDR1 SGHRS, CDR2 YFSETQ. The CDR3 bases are TGCGCCAGCAGCTTGGCCGCGACCCGGGGGGCCGGGGAGCTGTTTTTT. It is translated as CASSLAATRGAGELFF.

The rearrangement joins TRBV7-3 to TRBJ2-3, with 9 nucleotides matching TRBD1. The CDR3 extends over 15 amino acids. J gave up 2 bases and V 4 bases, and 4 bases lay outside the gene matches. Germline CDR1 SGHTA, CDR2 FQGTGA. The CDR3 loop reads CASSSRTGATDTQYF. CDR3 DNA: TGTGCCAGCAGCTCACGGACAGGGGCCACAGATACGCAGTATTTT.

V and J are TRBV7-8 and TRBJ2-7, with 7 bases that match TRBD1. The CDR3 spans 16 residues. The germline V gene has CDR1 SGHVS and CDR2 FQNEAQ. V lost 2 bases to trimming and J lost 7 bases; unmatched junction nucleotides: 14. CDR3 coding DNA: TGTGCCAGCAGCTTAACAACAGGGGTCGGTCTCGGAGAGCAGTACTTC. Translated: CASSLTTGVGLGEQYF.